The 28 T cell receptor beta chains below all came from one sample that was sequenced in a study of T cells in Graves' hyperthyroidism and ophthalmopathy. TCR beta CDR3 sequences were amplified from RNA transcripts. With the HTBI primer set, the TCR CDR3 went through a first round of RT-PCR. One entry per CDR3 protein results from TCRdb running MiXCR on the multiplex PCR reads. The repertoire holds some 720,000 distinct CDR3 sequences, with around 17% as singletons. Sequenced sample: blood. These receptors were collected from a man aged 18 to 35 with Graves' hyperthyroidism.

This clonotype came up a few times. The genes are TRBV7-9 and TRBJ2-1; 9 nucleotides match TRBD2. The junction had 10 bases not matched to a gene; V was cut back by 5 bases and J by 5 bases. Germline assignment: CDR1 SEHNR and CDR2 FQNEAQ (reference sequence). The CDR3 extends over 16 amino acids. CDR3 sequence: CASSPLGTSRNNEQFF. CDR3 nucleotide sequence: TGTGCCAGCAGCCCACTCGGGACTAGCAGGAACAATGAGCAGTTCTTC.

This clonotype was detected a few times. The CDR3 coding sequence is TGTGCCAGCAGTTCAACTACCTACGAGCAGTACTTC. The encoded protein is CASSSTTYEQYF. The chain employs TRBV6-2 or TRBV6-3 and TRBJ2-7; D gene uncertain. Trimming removed 4 bases at V and 2 bases at J, with 6 bases between. Germline V lookup: CDR1 MNHEY, CDR2 SVGEGT. The CDR3 totals 12 residues.

This clonotype was detected only a few times. This chain uses TRBV30 with TRBJ1-1, with a tentative D call TRBD1 (5 bases). CDR3 length: 16 residues. Between the trimmed V and J ends, which lost 4 bases and 5 bases, there was a span of 23 bases. CDR1 is GTSNPN and CDR2 is SVGIG in the germline V gene (reference sequence). This CDR3 is CAWNDVGAPTGTEAFF. CDR3 in DNA: TGTGCCTGGAATGACGTAGGGGCCCCCACGGGGACTGAAGCTTTCTTT.

The chain is built from TRBV18 and TRBJ2-1, with 7 bases aligning to TRBD2. CDR1 KGHSH and CDR2 LQKENI come from the germline V gene. This CDR3 contains 17 residues. Trimming at V came to 4 bases and at J to 7 bases, leaving 16 bases not matched to a gene. The CDR3 nucleotides read TGTGCCAGCTCACGACCTGGGGGGGAGGGTACCCGGAATGAGCAGTTCTTC. Its translation: CASSRPGGEGTRNEQFF.

The chain has TRBV28 and TRBJ2-3, with TRBD2 identical over 7 bases. Trimming cost V 4 bases and J 1 base; bases outside gene matches: 11. The germline V gene has CDR1 MDHEN and CDR2 SYDVKM. The CDR3 covers 17 residues. The CDR3 here is CASSSRSQRDRTDTQYF. CDR3 DNA sequence: TGTGCCAGCAGTTCCCGATCCCAGCGGGACCGCACAGATACGCAGTATTTT.

The chain couples TRBV3-1 to TRBJ2-7; D tentatively fits TRBD1 or TRBD2 (5 bases each). V was shortened by 7 bases and J by 5 bases, with 18 bases between the two germline ends. Germline V gene sequence: CDR1 LGHDT, CDR2 YNNKEL (reference sequence). The CDR3 is made up of 14 amino acids. The CDR3 protein is CASTPSRGRDEQYF. CDR3 nucleotide sequence: TGTGCCAGCACGCCCTCGAGGGGTAGGGACGAGCAGTACTTC.

At least ten counts were recorded for this clonotype. The V call is TRBV30, the J call TRBJ1-1; no firm D call. Trimming cost V 2 bases and J 1 base, with 8 bases left between them. This CDR3 has 13 amino acids. Germline values: CDR1 GTSNPN, CDR2 SVGIG (reference sequence). CDR3 in DNA: TGTGCCTGGAGTCTGGAGAGGAACACTGAAGCTTTCTTT. Protein sequence: CAWSLERNTEAFF.

The chain carries TRBV28 and TRBJ1-1; D gene unclear. Trimming left V 7 bases short and J 0 bases short, with 6 bases between. Per germline, CDR1 MDHEN and CDR2 SYDVKM. The CDR3 runs 12 residues. In nucleotides, the CDR3 is TGTGCCAGCACATTCATGAACACTGAAGCTTTCTTT. Translation: CASTFMNTEAFF.

The rearrangement links TRBV6-4 to TRBJ1-4; D gene ambiguous. V was pared by 11 bases and J by 5 bases, with 24 bases between. Per the germline V gene, CDR1 is MRHNA and CDR2 is SNTAGT. CDR3 length: 16 residues. The CDR3 nucleotides read TGTGCCGCTCCGTGGAAAGAAGAACCTGGGAATGAAAAACTGTTTTTT. Translation: CAAPWKEEPGNEKLFF.

This clonotype showed up many times. V gene TRBV10-3 combines with J gene TRBJ2-1, with TRBD2 matching 11 bases. V shed 4 bases, J shed 7 bases, and the junction held 6 bases outside the gene matches. In germline, CDR1 is ENHRY, CDR2 SYGVKD. The CDR3 totals 15 residues. CDR3 amino acids: CAISVTSGKRNEQFF. The DNA for the CDR3 is TGTGCCATCAGTGTGACTAGCGGGAAAAGGAATGAGCAGTTCTTC.

The chain uses TRBV6-2 or TRBV6-3 and TRBJ2-1; no reliable D call. Germline V gene lookup returns CDR1 MNHEY and CDR2 SVGEGT. Between the trimmed V and J ends, which lost 11 bases and 0 bases, there was a span of 14 bases. The CDR3 consists of 14 residues. Here the CDR3 reads CASSVDLSYNEQFF. The DNA of the CDR3 is TGTGCCTCCTCGGTGGATCTCTCCTACAATGAGCAGTTCTTC.

The chain joins TRBV28 to TRBJ1-6; D is unclear. This CDR3 is built from 15 residues. Germline CDR1 and CDR2: MDHEN and SYDVKM. The ends were cut back, 7 bases at V and 0 bases at J, with 10 bases in the middle. Here the CDR3 reads CASNGPSSYNSPLHF. The CDR3 DNA follows: TGTGCCAGCAACGGTCCCAGCTCCTATAATTCACCCCTCCACTTT.

This clonotype was counted a few times. The V gene is TRBV15, the J gene TRBJ2-7, with 7 bases lining up with TRBD2. The CDR3 spans 16 residues. Germline trimming cut 3 bases from V and 0 bases from J; bases unmatched to any gene: 8. Per the germline V gene, CDR1 is LNHNV and CDR2 is YYDKDF (reference sequence). This CDR3 is CATSSPGRGDSYEQYF. CDR3 nucleotide sequence: TGTGCCACCAGCAGCCCGGGGAGGGGAGACTCCTACGAGCAGTACTTC.

This clonotype was seen more than once but under ten times. The V gene is TRBV20-1, the J gene TRBJ1-2, with D tentatively TRBD1 (5 bases). The germline V gene encodes CDR1 DFQATT and CDR2 SNEGSKA (reference sequence). The V end lost 3 bases, the J end lost 5 bases, and 13 bases lay between the germline ends. This CDR3 spans 13 amino acids. DNA for the CDR3: TGCAGTGCTAGTGCACAGGAGGTGTATGGCTACACCTTC. Translating gives CSASAQEVYGYTF.

This clonotype has just a few counts. The V and J genes are TRBV29-1 and TRBJ1-1; TRBD1 agrees at 7 bases. The CDR3 consists of 13 residues. Germline V gives CDR1 SQVTM, CDR2 ANQGSEA. CDR3 residues: CSGQAYDGTEAFF. The CDR3 DNA is TGCAGTGGACAGGCTTATGACGGCACTGAAGCTTTCTTT.

This clonotype was seen a few times. CDR3 sequence reads: CASSLDRERTDHSNQPQHF. DNA of the CDR3: TGTGCCAGCAGCTTAGATAGAGAAAGGACAGACCATAGCAATCAGCCCCAGCATTTT. This chain links TRBV11-2 with TRBJ1-5, with TRBD1 as a possible D gene (6 bases). The germline V gene encodes CDR1 SGHAT and CDR2 FQNNGV. The V and J ends lost 0 bases and 0 bases respectively, with 18 bases between them. The CDR3 has 19 residues. Supplemented by reference TRBV11-2 and TRBJ1-5, the full variable domain reads EAGVAQSPRYKIIEKRQSVAFWCNPISGHATLYWYQQILGQGPKLLIQFQNNGVVDDSQLPKDRFSAERLKGVDSTLKIQPAKLEDSAVYLCASSLDRERTDHSNQPQHFGDGTRLSIL.

This clonotype has just a few counts. This rearrangement joins TRBV18 to TRBJ1-5; D perhaps matches TRBD1 (5 bases). Trimming took 6 bases from V and 0 from J, leaving 9 bases between them. The CDR3 has 14 residues. The germline V gene has CDR1 KGHSH and CDR2 LQKENI. The CDR3 region has the DNA TGTGCCAGCTCCGGGGCCTATAGCAATCAGCCCCAGCATTTT. Protein: CASSGAYSNQPQHF.

The chain uses TRBV20-1 and TRBJ2-5, with no clear D. This CDR3 spans 13 amino acids. The V and J ends lost 5 bases and 5 bases respectively, with 15 bases between them. Germline CDR1 is DFQATT and CDR2 is SNEGSKA (reference sequence). The CDR3 sequence is CSAAPPDGETQYF. In nucleotides, the CDR3 is TGCAGTGCTGCCCCCCCGGATGGGGAGACCCAGTACTTC.

This clonotype occurred a few times. This chain links TRBV18 with TRBJ2-1; D ambiguous. Germline lookup yields CDR1 KGHSH and CDR2 LQKENI. The V end lost 3 bases, the J end lost 9 bases, and 15 bases lay between the germline ends. This CDR3 comprises 14 residues. The CDR3 sequence is CASSPRRALSEQFF. The CDR3 DNA sequence: TGTGCCAGCTCACCCCGACGCGCGCTCAGTGAGCAGTTCTTC. The whole variable domain, filled in from reference TRBV18 and TRBJ2-1, reads NAGVMQNPRHLVRRRGQEARLRCSPMKGHSHVYWYRQLPEEGLKFMVYLQKENIIDESGMPKERFSAEFPKEGPSILRIQQVVRGDSAAYFCASSPRRALSEQFFGPGTRLTVL.

At least ten counts were recorded for this clonotype. This sequence joins TRBV6-5 and TRBJ2-7; 7 bases agree with TRBD2. J was trimmed by 3 bases and V by 2 bases; bases with no gene match: 10. CDR3 length: 16 residues. Germline CDR1 and CDR2: MNHEY and SVGAGI. CDR3 sequence reads: CASSYQGGEGIYEQYF. CDR3 bases: TGTGCCAGCAGTTACCAGGGCGGGGAGGGTATCTACGAGCAGTACTTC.

V gene TRBV9 combines with J gene TRBJ1-3, with a possible D match to TRBD1 (5 bases). The CDR3 consists of 15 residues. From germline, CDR1 is SGDLS and CDR2 YYNGEE. Trimming left V 4 bases short and J 5 bases short, with 16 bases between. The CDR3 sequence is CASSPAGTSRNTIYF. CDR3 nucleotide sequence: TGTGCCAGCAGCCCCGCGGGGACTTCTCGAAACACCATATATTTT.

This clonotype was seen ten or more times. V usage is TRBV11-1 and J usage is TRBJ2-1; D remains ambiguous. CDR1 and CDR2 (germline): SGHAT, FQDESV (reference sequence). This CDR3 has 15 amino acids. Trimming cost V 1 base and J 1 base, with 8 bases left between them. The DNA for the CDR3 is TGTGCCAGCAGCTTAGTCGCAAGATCCTACAATGAGCAGTTCTTC. Translation: CASSLVARSYNEQFF.

The gene calls are TRBV20-1 and TRBJ2-7; D possibly corresponds to TRBD1 (6 bases). In germline, CDR1 is DFQATT, CDR2 SNEGSKA (reference sequence). The V gene lost 4 bases and the J gene lost 6 bases, with 13 bases spanning the gap. The CDR3 contains 12 residues. The CDR3 DNA is TGCAGTGCTACAAAAACAGGGATCGAGCAGTACTTC. It codes for CSATKTGIEQYF.

This chain joins TRBV28 and TRBJ1-2; D is unresolved. Germline CDR1 is MDHEN and CDR2 is SYDVKM. Trimming left V 5 bases short and J 8 bases short, with 9 bases between. The CDR3 has 11 residues. CDR3 sequence: CASSAGPGYTF. The CDR3 DNA reads as TGTGCCAGCAGTGCAGGCCCCGGCTACACCTTC.

This clonotype has only a few counts. The chain carries TRBV7-8 and TRBJ2-7; perhaps D is TRBD1 or TRBD2 (5 bases each). The ends were cut back, 8 bases at V and 7 bases at J, with 24 bases in the middle. CDR1 is SGHVS, CDR2 FQNEAQ, per germline. The CDR3 covers 15 residues. CDR3 DNA: TGTGCCAGCGCCAGGTTTCGGGGCCCGGGTAAGGAGCAGTACTTC. It is translated as CASARFRGPGKEQYF.

With respect to this clonotype: Lacking the conserved final phenylalanine or tryptophan, this CDR3 likely reflects a read error. The chain is built from TRBV5-6 and TRBJ2-7; the D gene is possibly TRBD1 (6 bases). CDR1 and CDR2 from the germline V gene are SGHDT and YYEEEE. V dropped 2 bases and J dropped 2 bases, with 14 bases sitting between them. CDR3 length: 15 amino acids. Here the CDR3 DNA reads TGTGCCAGCAGCTTTTTTCCCGGGACAACCTACGAGCAGTACTCC. Encoded protein: CASSFFPGTTYEQYS.

The sample holds many counts of this clonotype. V usage is TRBV2 and J usage is TRBJ2-3, with D unresolved. The end of the DNA aligns better with TRBJ1-5, so the J call may be wrong. Germline lookup yields CDR1 SNHLY and CDR2 FYNNEI. The CDR3 contains 16 residues. The CDR3 protein is CASSPPSGRGSDTQHF. The DNA of the CDR3 is TGTGCCAGCAGTCCACCTAGCGGGAGAGGGTCAGATACGCAGCATTTT.

V and J are TRBV15 and TRBJ2-2; TRBD1 matches at 11 bases. V trimming: 1 base; J trimming: 4 bases; junction bases outside the gene matches: 5. The CDR3 length is 17 residues. CDR1 LNHNV and CDR2 YYDKDF come from the germline V gene (reference sequence). The CDR3 nucleotides read TGTGCCACCAGCAGAGCGCTGGGACAGGGGGGCACCGGGGAGCTGTTTTTT. Translating it yields CATSRALGQGGTGELFF.